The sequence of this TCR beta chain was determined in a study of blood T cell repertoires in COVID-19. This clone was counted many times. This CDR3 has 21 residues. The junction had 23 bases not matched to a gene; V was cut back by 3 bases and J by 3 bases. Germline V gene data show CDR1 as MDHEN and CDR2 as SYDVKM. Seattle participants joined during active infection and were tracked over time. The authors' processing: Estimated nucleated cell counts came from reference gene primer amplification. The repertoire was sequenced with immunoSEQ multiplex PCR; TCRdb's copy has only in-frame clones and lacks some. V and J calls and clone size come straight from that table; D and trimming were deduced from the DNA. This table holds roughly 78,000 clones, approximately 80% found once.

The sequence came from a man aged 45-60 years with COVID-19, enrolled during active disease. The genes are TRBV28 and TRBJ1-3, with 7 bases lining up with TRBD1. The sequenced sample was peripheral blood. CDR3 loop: CASSLAYSPPTGKRGGNTIYF. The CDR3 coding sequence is TGTGCCAGCAGTTTGGCATACTCCCCCCCGACAGGGAAAAGGGGTGGAAACACCATATATTTT.